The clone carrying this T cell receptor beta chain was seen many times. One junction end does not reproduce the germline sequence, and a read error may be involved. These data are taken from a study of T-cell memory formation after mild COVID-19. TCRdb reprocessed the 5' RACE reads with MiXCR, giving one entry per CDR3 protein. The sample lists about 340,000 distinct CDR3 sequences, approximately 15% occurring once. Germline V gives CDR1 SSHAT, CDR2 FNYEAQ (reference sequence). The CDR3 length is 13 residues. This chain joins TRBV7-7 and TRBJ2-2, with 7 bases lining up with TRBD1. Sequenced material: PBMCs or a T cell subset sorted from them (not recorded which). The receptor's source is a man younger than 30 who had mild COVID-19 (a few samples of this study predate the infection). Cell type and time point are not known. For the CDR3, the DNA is TGTGCTAGCAGCGACAGGGCAACCGGGGAGCTGTTTTTT. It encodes CASSDRATGELFF. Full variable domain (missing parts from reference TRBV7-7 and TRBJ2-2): GAGVSQSPRYKVTKRGQDVTLRCDPISSHATLYWYQQALGQGPEFLTYFNYEAQPDKSGLPSDRFSAERPEGSISTLTIQRTEQRDSAMYRCASSDRATGELFFGEGSRLTVL.